Shown below are 11 T cell receptor beta chains from a single sample sequenced in a study of control samples from healthy donors and cancer patients. TCRdb keeps only in-frame clones here, not all; method: immunoSEQ multiplex PCR. The sample has about 140,000 clones, 75% to 95% seen once. Sequenced: blood. These receptors all stem from a man aged 18 to 29 in good health.

This rearrangement joins TRBV2 to TRBJ1-2; D perhaps matches TRBD1 (6 bases). The germline V gene has CDR1 SNHLY and CDR2 FYNNEI. V was clipped by 5 bases and J by 5 bases, with 18 bases between them. The CDR3 sequence is 15 residues long. CDR3 amino acids: CASSSQGSPGYGYTF. The CDR3 DNA sequence: TGTGCCAGCAGTTCGCAGGGGTCCCCGGGGTATGGCTACACCTTC.

V is TRBV5-1 and J is TRBJ2-7; the match to TRBD1 covers 8 bases. The length of the CDR3 is 16 residues. Trimming cost V 4 bases and J 2 bases; bases outside gene matches: 11. Per the germline V gene, CDR1 is SGHRS and CDR2 is YFSETQ. The CDR3 protein is CASSGVGRTGTYEQYF. In nucleotides, the CDR3 is TGCGCCAGCAGCGGGGTCGGGCGGACAGGGACCTACGAGCAGTACTTC.

The chain employs TRBV2 and TRBJ2-7; 7 bases map to TRBD2. Germline V gene data show CDR1 as SNHLY and CDR2 as FYNNEI. CDR3 size: 17 residues. The ends lost 4 bases at V and 4 bases at J; junction bases unmatched: 16. The CDR3 here is CASSAQERLARRYEQYF. CDR3 coding DNA: TGTGCCAGCAGTGCCCAAGAGAGACTAGCTAGGCGGTACGAGCAGTACTTC. The full variable domain, rest sourced from reference TRBV2 and TRBJ2-7, is EPEVTQTPSHQVTQMGQEVILRCVPISNHLYFYWYRQILGQKVEFLVSFYNNEISEKSEIFDDQFSVERPDGSNFTLKIRSTKLEDSAMYFCASSAQERLARRYEQYFGPGTRLTVT.

V is TRBV7-9 and J is TRBJ1-6, with TRBD1 matching over 7 bases. Germline V gene data show CDR1 as SEHNR and CDR2 as FQNEAQ (reference sequence). Trimming removed 0 bases from V and 7 bases from J; junction bases left unmatched: 9. The CDR3 is made up of 17 amino acids. CDR3 DNA sequence: TGTGCCAGCAGCTTAGCCAGGGGGACACCTGACAATTCACCCCTCCACTTT. Translating gives CASSLARGTPDNSPLHF.

The J gene is TRBJ2-5, the V gene TRBV24-1, with D perhaps TRBD1 or TRBD2 (5 bases each). V lost 2 bases to trimming and J lost 2 bases, with 14 bases between them. The CDR3 is 16 residues long. The germline V gene encodes CDR1 KGHDR and CDR2 SFDVKD. In DNA form, the CDR3 reads TGTGCCACCAGTGATTGGGGAGACAGACTTCAAGAGACCCAGTACTTC. Protein sequence: CATSDWGDRLQETQYF.

CDR3 amino acids: CASRFRERKTEAFF. DNA for the CDR3: TGTGCCAGCCGGTTTCGTGAGAGAAAGACTGAAGCTTTCTTT. The rearrangement links TRBV27 to TRBJ1-1, with D unclear. The V and J ends lost 8 bases and 5 bases respectively, with 18 bases between them. Germline V gives CDR1 MNHEY, CDR2 SMNVEV (reference sequence). The CDR3 totals 14 residues.

This clone was observed a few times. The chain links TRBV3-1 (or the pseudogene TRBV3-2) to TRBJ1-1, with 8 positions matching TRBD1. The CDR3 spans 14 residues. Germline CDR1 and CDR2: LGHDT and YNNKEL (reference sequence). V lost 4 bases and J lost 6; bases outside the gene matches: 7. The CDR3 region has the DNA TGTGCCAGCAGCCTCGGGACAGGAGGGGCTGAAGCTTTCTTT. Translated, it gives CASSLGTGGAEAFF.

The V gene is TRBV6-5, the J gene TRBJ2-5; D gene uncertain. Germline CDR1 reads MNHEY; CDR2 reads SVGAGI. CDR3 length equals 12 residues. Trimming left V 6 bases short and J 4 bases short, with 9 bases between. CDR3: CASSPFGETQYF. DNA for the CDR3: TGTGCCAGCAGCCCCTTTGGAGAGACCCAGTACTTC.

The chain combines TRBV9 with TRBJ2-1; D remains ambiguous. CDR1 and CDR2 (germline): SGDLS, YYNGEE. The ends were cut back, 1 base at V and 0 bases at J, with 8 bases in the middle. CDR3 length equals 15 residues. The CDR3 DNA is TGTGCCAGCAGCGTAACGCTCTCCTCCTACAATGAGCAGTTCTTC. Protein sequence: CASSVTLSSYNEQFF. Together with reference TRBV9 and TRBJ2-1, the CDR3 gives the full variable domain: DSGVTQTPKHLITATGQRVTLRCSPRSGDLSVYWYQQSLDQGLQFLIQYYNGEERAKGNILERFSAQQFPDLHSELNLSSLELGDSALYFCASSVTLSSYNEQFFGPGTRLTVL.

This clone was counted once. The V gene is TRBV7-9, the J gene TRBJ1-1, with D unclear. Germline values: CDR1 SEHNR, CDR2 FQNEAQ (reference sequence). Trimming left V 1 base short and J 2 bases short, with 5 bases between. The CDR3 runs 13 residues. The CDR3 protein is CASSLVGNTEAFF. In DNA form, the CDR3 reads TGTGCCAGCAGCTTAGTGGGAAACACTGAAGCTTTCTTT.

The chain combines TRBV28 with TRBJ2-7, with D hard to call. The V end was cut by 6 bases, the J end by 6 bases, with 12 bases between. Germline CDR1 reads MDHEN; CDR2 reads SYDVKM. This CDR3 spans 12 amino acids. The CDR3 region is CASSTPPREQYF. CDR3 nucleotide sequence: TGTGCCAGCAGCACCCCCCCTCGCGAGCAGTACTTC.